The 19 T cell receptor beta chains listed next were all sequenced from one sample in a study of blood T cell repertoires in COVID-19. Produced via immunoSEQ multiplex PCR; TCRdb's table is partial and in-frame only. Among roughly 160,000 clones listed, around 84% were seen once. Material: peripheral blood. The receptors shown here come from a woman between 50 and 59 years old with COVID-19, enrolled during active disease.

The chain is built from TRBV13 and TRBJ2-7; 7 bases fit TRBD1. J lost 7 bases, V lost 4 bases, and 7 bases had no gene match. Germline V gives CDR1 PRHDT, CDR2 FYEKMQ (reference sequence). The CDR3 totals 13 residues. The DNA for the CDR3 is TGTGCCAGCAGCTCGACAGGGTCGGGTGAGCAGTACTTC. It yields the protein CASSSTGSGEQYF.

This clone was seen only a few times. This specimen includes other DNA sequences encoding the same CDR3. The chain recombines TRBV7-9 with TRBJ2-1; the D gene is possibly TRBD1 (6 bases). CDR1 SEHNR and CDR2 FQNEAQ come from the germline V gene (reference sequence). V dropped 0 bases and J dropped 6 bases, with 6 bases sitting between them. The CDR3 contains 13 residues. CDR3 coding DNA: TGTGCCAGCAGCTTAGCAGGGGGCAATGAGCAGTTCTTC. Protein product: CASSLAGGNEQFF.

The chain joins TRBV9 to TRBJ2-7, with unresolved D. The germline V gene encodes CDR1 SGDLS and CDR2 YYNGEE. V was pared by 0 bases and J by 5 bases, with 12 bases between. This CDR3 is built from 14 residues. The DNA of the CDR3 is TGTGCCAGCAGCGTAGGCAAGCCGCCCCACGAGCAGTACTTC. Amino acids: CASSVGKPPHEQYF.

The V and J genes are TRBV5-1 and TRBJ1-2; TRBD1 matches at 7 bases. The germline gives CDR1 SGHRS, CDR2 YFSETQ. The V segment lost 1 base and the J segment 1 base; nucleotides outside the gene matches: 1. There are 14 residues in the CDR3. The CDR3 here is CASSLTGDNYGYTF. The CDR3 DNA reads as TGCGCCAGCAGCTTGACAGGGGATAACTATGGCTACACCTTC.

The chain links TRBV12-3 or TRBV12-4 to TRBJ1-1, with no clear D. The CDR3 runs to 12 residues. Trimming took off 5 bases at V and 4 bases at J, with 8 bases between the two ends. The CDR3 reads CASSQVTTEAFF. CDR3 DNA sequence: TGTGCCAGCAGTCAGGTGACCACTGAAGCTTTCTTT.

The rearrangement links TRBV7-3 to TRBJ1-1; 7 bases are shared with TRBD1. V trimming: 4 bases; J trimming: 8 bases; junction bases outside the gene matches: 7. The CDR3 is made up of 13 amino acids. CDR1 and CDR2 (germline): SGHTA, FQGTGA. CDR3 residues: CASSSRQGREAFF. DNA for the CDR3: TGTGCCAGCAGCTCCCGACAGGGTCGGGAAGCTTTCTTT.

CDR3 nucleotides: TGTGCCAGCAGCTCCGACTGGTCCGACGGCACTGAAGCTTTCTTT. It is translated as CASSSDWSDGTEAFF. The chain links TRBV7-9 to TRBJ1-1; D gene unclear. The ends were cut back, 4 bases at V and 4 bases at J, with 16 bases in the middle. This CDR3 has 15 amino acids. Germline V gene lookup returns CDR1 SEHNR and CDR2 FQNEAQ (reference sequence).

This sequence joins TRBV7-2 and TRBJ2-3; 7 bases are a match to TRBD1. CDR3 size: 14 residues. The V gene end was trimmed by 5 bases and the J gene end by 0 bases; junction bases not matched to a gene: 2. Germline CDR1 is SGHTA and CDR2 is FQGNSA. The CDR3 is CASSVGQSTDTQYF. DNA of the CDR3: TGTGCCAGCAGCGTGGGACAGAGCACAGATACGCAGTATTTT. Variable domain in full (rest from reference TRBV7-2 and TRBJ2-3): GAGVSQSPSNKVTEKGKDVELRCDPISGHTALYWYRQSLGQGLEFLIYFQGNSAPDKSGLPSDRFSAERTGGSVSTLTIQRTQQEDSAVYLCASSVGQSTDTQYFGPGTRLTVL.

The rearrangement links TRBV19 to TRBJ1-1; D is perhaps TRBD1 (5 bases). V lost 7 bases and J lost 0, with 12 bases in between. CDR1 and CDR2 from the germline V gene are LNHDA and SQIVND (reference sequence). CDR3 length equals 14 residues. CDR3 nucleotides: TGTGCCAGTAACCTCGGACACCTGAACACTGAAGCTTTCTTT. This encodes CASNLGHLNTEAFF.

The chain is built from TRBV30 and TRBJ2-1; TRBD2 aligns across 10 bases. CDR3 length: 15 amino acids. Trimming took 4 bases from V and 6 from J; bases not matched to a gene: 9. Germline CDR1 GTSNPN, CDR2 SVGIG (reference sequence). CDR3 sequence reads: CAWNPGASGSNEQFF. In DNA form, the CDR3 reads TGTGCCTGGAACCCCGGGGCTAGCGGGAGCAATGAGCAGTTCTTC.

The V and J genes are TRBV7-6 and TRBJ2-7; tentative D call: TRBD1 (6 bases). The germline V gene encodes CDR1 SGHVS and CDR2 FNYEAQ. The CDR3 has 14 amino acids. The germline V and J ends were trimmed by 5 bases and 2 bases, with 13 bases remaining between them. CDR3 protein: CASSPRQAPYEQYF. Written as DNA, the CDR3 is TGTGCCAGCAGCCCCCGACAGGCTCCCTACGAGCAGTACTTC.

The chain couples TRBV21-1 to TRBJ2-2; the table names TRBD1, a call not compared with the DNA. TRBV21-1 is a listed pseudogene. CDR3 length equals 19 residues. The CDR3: CASSKEGQPRTTNTGELFF. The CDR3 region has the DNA TGTGCCAGCAGCAAAGAGGGGCAACCAAGAACCACGAACACCGGGGAGCTGTTTTTT.

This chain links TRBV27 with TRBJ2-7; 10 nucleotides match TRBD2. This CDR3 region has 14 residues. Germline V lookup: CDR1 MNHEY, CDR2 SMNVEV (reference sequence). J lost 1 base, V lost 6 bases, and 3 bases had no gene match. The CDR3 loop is CASRIAGGSYEQYF. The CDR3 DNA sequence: TGTGCCAGCAGAATAGCGGGGGGATCCTACGAGCAGTACTTC.

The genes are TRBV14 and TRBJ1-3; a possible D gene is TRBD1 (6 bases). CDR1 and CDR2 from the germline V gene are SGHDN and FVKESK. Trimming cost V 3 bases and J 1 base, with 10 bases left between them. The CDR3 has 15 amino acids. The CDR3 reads CASSHQGISGNTIYF. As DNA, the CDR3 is TGTGCCAGCAGCCACCAGGGGATATCTGGAAACACCATATATTTT.

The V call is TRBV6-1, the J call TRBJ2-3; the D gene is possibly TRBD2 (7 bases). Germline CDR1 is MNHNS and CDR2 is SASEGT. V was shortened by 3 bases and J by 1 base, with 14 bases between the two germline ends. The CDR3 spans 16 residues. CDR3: CASSDGGRGRTDTQYF. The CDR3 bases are TGTGCCAGCAGTGACGGAGGGCGGGGGCGCACAGATACGCAGTATTTT.

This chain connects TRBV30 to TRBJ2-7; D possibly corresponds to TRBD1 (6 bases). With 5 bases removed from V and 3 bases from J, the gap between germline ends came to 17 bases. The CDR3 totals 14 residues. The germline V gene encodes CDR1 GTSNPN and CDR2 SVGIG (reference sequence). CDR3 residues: CAWGDGRGDYEQYF. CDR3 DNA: TGTGCCTGGGGGGATGGCAGGGGCGACTACGAGCAGTACTTC.

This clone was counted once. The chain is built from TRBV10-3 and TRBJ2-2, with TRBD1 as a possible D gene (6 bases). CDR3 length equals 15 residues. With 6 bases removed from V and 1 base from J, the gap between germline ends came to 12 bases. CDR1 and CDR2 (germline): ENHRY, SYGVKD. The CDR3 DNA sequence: TGTGCCATCAGGGACCGGGACAAGAACACCGGGGAGCTGTTTTTT. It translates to CAIRDRDKNTGELFF.

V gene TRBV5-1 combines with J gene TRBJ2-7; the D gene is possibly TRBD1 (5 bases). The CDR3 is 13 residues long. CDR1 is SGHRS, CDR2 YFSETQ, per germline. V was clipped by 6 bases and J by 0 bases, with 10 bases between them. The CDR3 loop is CASTSDNSYEQYF. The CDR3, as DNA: TGCGCCAGCACCTCGGACAACTCCTACGAGCAGTACTTC.

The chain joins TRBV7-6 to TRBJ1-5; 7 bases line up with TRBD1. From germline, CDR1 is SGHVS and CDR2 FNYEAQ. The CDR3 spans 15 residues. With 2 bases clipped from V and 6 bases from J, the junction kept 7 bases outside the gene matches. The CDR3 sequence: CASSLFRGGGQPQHF. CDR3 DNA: TGTGCCAGCAGCTTATTCCGAGGGGGCGGTCAGCCCCAGCATTTT.